Presented here are 8 T cell receptor beta chains from one specimen sequenced in a study of shared T cell receptors in the human thymus (dated by TCRdb to about 2021). The library was produced with the immunoSEQ multiplex PCR assay. The source is immuneACCESS, and TCRdb retained only in-frame sequences with V and J called. Part of the clones is not carried over; for the studies checked, unresolved V genes explain less than half of this, and the remainder is unexplained. Within this sample are 550,000 to 800,000 clones, with 80% to 90% of them counted one time only. The ten largest clonotypes hold roughly 0.01% of the sample. These records were also assigned to another study, of human thymus T cells.

Input material: thymocytes. The receptors derive from a girl less than two years old with a congenital heart defect. Donor details come from another sample of the same person, matched by shared clones.

V usage is TRBV4-1 and J usage is TRBJ2-7, with TRBD1 matching over 8 bases. Unmatched junction bases numbered 8, after V lost 4 bases and J lost 3 bases. CDR3 length: 15 amino acids. Germline lookup yields CDR1 MGHRA and CDR2 YSYEKL. The CDR3 sequence is CASSLGTGSLYEQYF. CDR3 nucleotide sequence: TGCGCCAGCAGCCTCGGGACAGGTTCCCTCTACGAGCAGTACTTC.

The rearrangement uses TRBV7-9 and TRBJ1-2, with a possible D match to TRBD1 (6 bases). The CDR3 covers 16 residues. Germline assignment: CDR1 SEHNR and CDR2 FQNEAQ (reference sequence). V lost 4 bases and J 5 bases, leaving 20 bases between the germline ends. The CDR3 region is CASSSSPGGAGYGYTF. CDR3 bases: TGTGCCAGCAGCTCCTCTCCGGGGGGCGCCGGGTATGGCTACACCTTC.

The V call is TRBV5-5, the J call TRBJ1-5, with 9 nucleotides matching TRBD1. Trimming took 5 bases from V and 6 from J; bases not matched to a gene: 15. CDR3 length: 17 amino acids. Germline lookup yields CDR1 SGHKS and CDR2 YYEKEE (reference sequence). CDR3 protein: CASSPTPGQGFFQPQHF. The CDR3 DNA reads TGTGCCAGCAGTCCTACCCCGGGACAGGGATTTTTTCAGCCCCAGCATTTT.

V gene TRBV6-5 combines with J gene TRBJ1-1; a weak D match, TRBD1 (5 bases). From germline, CDR1 is MNHEY and CDR2 SVGAGI. Trimming left V 4 bases short and J 3 bases short, with 15 bases between. This CDR3 has 15 residues. CDR3 DNA: TGTGCCAGCAGTTCTCCCCGGGGGGAAGACACTGAAGCTTTCTTT. Its translation is CASSSPRGEDTEAFF.

The table lists this clone with a count of one. V is TRBV7-9 and J is TRBJ1-1; D uncertain. V lost 5 bases, J lost 4 bases, and 14 bases lay in between. The V gene's germline CDR1 is SEHNR and CDR2 FQNEAQ (reference sequence). This CDR3 region has 14 residues. The CDR3 DNA reads TGTGCCAGCAGCCAAAGGAGCGGGAGCACTGAAGCTTTCTTT. It codes for CASSQRSGSTEAFF.

CDR3 nucleotide sequence: TGTGCCAGCAGCGTAGGCCCCGGGACAAAGTCCTGGGAGACCCAGTACTTC. Protein product: CASSVGPGTKSWETQYF. The genes are TRBV9 and TRBJ2-5; perhaps TRBD1 as D (6 bases). Germline CDR1 SGDLS, CDR2 YYNGEE. The CDR3 has 17 residues. The V gene lost 0 bases and the J gene lost 5 bases, with 20 bases spanning the gap.

The chain recombines TRBV9 with TRBJ1-2; tentatively, D is TRBD1 (5 bases). The CDR3 contains 14 residues. CDR1 is SGDLS, CDR2 YYNGEE, per germline. V lost 0 bases to trimming and J lost 7 bases, with 13 bases between them. This chain's CDR3 is CASSVEGREAGYTF. The CDR3 DNA reads as TGTGCCAGCAGCGTAGAGGGCAGGGAGGCTGGCTACACCTTC.

V gene TRBV6-5 combines with J gene TRBJ1-1, with D perhaps matching TRBD1 (5 bases). V lost 8 bases and J lost 5, with 15 bases in between. Per germline, CDR1 MNHEY and CDR2 SVGAGI. The CDR3 contains 13 residues. In DNA form, the CDR3 reads TGTGCCAGCGCTTCTGGGGCTCGGACTGAAGCTTTCTTT. Its protein is CASASGARTEAFF.